This T cell receptor (beta chain) was sequenced during a study of cytomegalovirus exposure and HLA in healthy donors. Use of 60 Vbeta and 13 Jbeta primers characterized the PCR. Clones were read by immunoSEQ multiplex PCR, and TCRdb kept only the in-frame ones, dropping some. The repertoire includes 170,000 or so clones, roughly 78% of them detected once, and approximately 13% sits in the top ten. The CDR3 is made up of 15 amino acids. From germline, CDR1 is SGHNT and CDR2 YYREEE (reference sequence). The junction had 4 bases not matched to a gene; V was cut back by 1 base and J by 1 base. A few counts support this clone. Its antigen is unidentified. Study outcomes and limitations: Later on, an analysis found that several of the most significant clusters appeared to be linked to common viral pathogens, which included parvovirus B19. In vitro work confirmed that three CMV-associated chains recognize CMV antigens.

The chain carries TRBV5-4 and TRBJ1-1; 7 nucleotides agree with TRBD1. Sequenced input: PBMCs. The receptor's source is a woman aged 45-60 years in good health and CMV-seropositive. This chain's CDR3 is CASSLIGGRNTEAFF. CDR3 sequence (DNA): TGTGCCAGCAGCTTGATAGGGGGCCGGAACACTGAAGCTTTCTTT.